Below, 32 T cell receptor beta chains from the same sample are listed, as sequenced in a study of shared clonotypes between healthy human individuals (dated by TCRdb to 2018 to 2020). Libraries were prepared through the immunoSEQ multiplex PCR assay. Drawn from immuneACCESS, this table holds only the in-frame rearrangements with V and J called that TCRdb kept. Clones are partly lost; checked studies trace under half to an unresolved V gene and leave the rest unexplained. The sample table lists 650,000 to 750,000 clones, about two thirds of them with a count of one. The top ten hold under 2% of the sample. Specimen: memory CD4+ T cells sorted from blood. This specimen's cell subset or site label, per the study, means: CD45RA-negative fraction. These receptors were taken from a young woman in good health.

This chain connects TRBV13 to TRBJ2-7; 7 nucleotides agree with TRBD1. This CDR3 contains 15 residues. Germline V gives CDR1 PRHDT, CDR2 FYEKMQ (reference sequence). V was clipped by 0 bases and J by 5 bases; unmatched bases: 7. This CDR3 is CASSLGSDRENEQYF. The CDR3 DNA is TGTGCCAGCAGCTTAGGTTCAGACAGGGAGAACGAGCAGTACTTC.

The chain recombines TRBV18 with TRBJ2-1; 7 bases fit TRBD1. CDR3 length: 13 amino acids. The V segment lost 3 bases and the J segment 5 bases; nucleotides outside the gene matches: 1. Germline lookup yields CDR1 KGHSH and CDR2 LQKENI. The DNA for the CDR3 is TGTGCCAGCTCACCCGGGACAGACAATGAGCAGTTCTTC. Translating gives CASSPGTDNEQFF. Looking up the rest from reference TRBV18 and TRBJ2-1 gives the full variable domain: NAGVMQNPRHLVRRRGQEARLRCSPMKGHSHVYWYRQLPEEGLKFMVYLQKENIIDESGMPKERFSAEFPKEGPSILRIQQVVRGDSAAYFCASSPGTDNEQFFGPGTRLTVL.

This clone was detected only a few times. The J gene is TRBJ1-1, the V gene TRBV11-2; 9 bases fit TRBD1. Germline V gene lookup returns CDR1 SGHAT and CDR2 FQNNGV. The CDR3 spans 16 residues. Germline trimming cut 6 bases from V and 4 bases from J; bases unmatched to any gene: 12. The CDR3, as DNA: TGTGCCAGCAGGTCAAACAGGGGGCGGACCGGCACTGAAGCTTTCTTT. It yields the protein CASRSNRGRTGTEAFF.

V and J are TRBV15 and TRBJ2-7; TRBD1 aligns across 11 bases. Trimming took 0 bases from V and 1 from J; bases not matched to a gene: 5. CDR1 is LNHNV, CDR2 YYDKDF, per germline (reference sequence). The CDR3 consists of 17 residues. This CDR3 reads CATSRERTGGNSYEQYF. The CDR3 DNA reads as TGTGCCACCAGCAGAGAACGGACAGGGGGCAATTCCTACGAGCAGTACTTC.

The chain recombines TRBV28 with TRBJ2-7; TRBD2 matches at 12 bases. J was trimmed by 2 bases and V by 6 bases; bases with no gene match: 8. The CDR3 loop spans 16 amino acids. Germline values: CDR1 MDHEN, CDR2 SYDVKM. CDR3 sequence: CASRSTSGRETYEQYF. The CDR3, as DNA: TGTGCCAGCAGATCGACTAGCGGGAGAGAAACCTACGAGCAGTACTTC.

The V gene is TRBV28, the J gene TRBJ1-5; D unresolved. The CDR3 runs 13 residues. V was pared by 3 bases and J by 7 bases, with 10 bases between. CDR1 MDHEN and CDR2 SYDVKM come from the germline V gene. The CDR3 sequence is CASSFRRKQPQHF. The CDR3, as DNA: TGTGCCAGCAGTTTTCGACGAAAACAGCCCCAGCATTTT.

The chain links TRBV19 to TRBJ2-5; D is ambiguous. Germline V gene data show CDR1 as LNHDA and CDR2 as SQIVND (reference sequence). V dropped 5 bases and J dropped 5 bases, with 6 bases sitting between them. CDR3 length: 11 residues. CDR3 sequence (DNA): TGTGCCAGTAGTTTAAGTGAGACCCAGTACTTC. This encodes CASSLSETQYF.

The chain uses TRBV28 and TRBJ2-3, with 10 bases lining up with TRBD2. The CDR3 has 16 amino acids. Germline V CDR1 and CDR2: MDHEN, SYDVKM. V lost 3 bases and J lost 4; bases outside the gene matches: 7. DNA of the CDR3: TGTGCCAGCAGTTTGCCCCCTAGCGGGAGACCAGATACGCAGTATTTT. Translation: CASSLPPSGRPDTQYF.

The genes are TRBV28 and TRBJ2-3; TRBD2 matches 10 bases. The CDR3 is made up of 19 amino acids. Germline values: CDR1 MDHEN, CDR2 SYDVKM. The ends lost 8 bases at V and 4 bases at J; junction bases unmatched: 21. This CDR3 reads CASHTVWSGRAASPDTQYF. The CDR3 DNA follows: TGTGCCAGCCACACGGTGTGGAGCGGGAGGGCCGCTAGTCCAGATACGCAGTATTTT.

The sample holds a few counts of this clone. The chain is built from TRBV29-1 and TRBJ2-3; no firm D call. In germline, CDR1 is SQVTM, CDR2 ANQGSEA. CDR3 size: 15 residues. Deletions cut 1 base from V and 4 bases from J, with 15 bases between. The CDR3 coding sequence is TGCAGCGTTGAAGGGGGTATGAGTGGCGCAGATACGCAGTATTTT. This translates into CSVEGGMSGADTQYF.

This clone was picked up one time. This chain joins TRBV5-1 and TRBJ2-5; TRBD2 aligns across 9 bases. The CDR3 is 15 residues long. Germline-derived CDR1 and CDR2 are SGHRS and YFSETQ. V was clipped by 6 bases and J by 5 bases; unmatched bases: 11. CDR3 coding DNA: TGCGCCAGCACCCTACAGGCGGGAGGGCCTGAGACCCAGTACTTC. The encoded protein is CASTLQAGGPETQYF.

The chain couples TRBV7-2 to TRBJ2-7; 13 bases fit TRBD2. Germline V gene lookup returns CDR1 SGHTA and CDR2 FQGNSA. CDR3 length: 17 residues. The junction had 5 bases not matched to a gene; V was cut back by 3 bases and J by 0 bases. The DNA for the CDR3 is TGTGCCAGCAGCTTTGGGACTAGCGGGACCCGCTCCTACGAGCAGTACTTC. It specifies CASSFGTSGTRSYEQYF.

J is TRBJ2-7 and V is TRBV27; tentative D call: TRBD2 (6 bases). The CDR3 has 15 amino acids. Trimming left V 2 bases short and J 3 bases short, with 14 bases between. Germline V gives CDR1 MNHEY, CDR2 SMNVEV (reference sequence). The DNA of the CDR3 is TGTGCCAGCAGTTTAGATTCCGGGAGCATCTACGAGCAGTACTTC. Protein product: CASSLDSGSIYEQYF.

The CDR3 region has the DNA TGTGCCAGCAGTTCGGAGACAGGTTTTAACTATGGCTACACCTTC. Translation: CASSSETGFNYGYTF. The chain has TRBV28 and TRBJ1-2; D might be TRBD1 (6 bases). The CDR3 length is 15 residues. Germline CDR1 and CDR2: MDHEN and SYDVKM. Trimming left V 4 bases short and J 1 base short, with 13 bases between.

J is TRBJ2-1 and V is TRBV2; the D gene is possibly TRBD1 (7 bases). CDR3 length: 14 amino acids. V was cut by 5 bases and J by 4 bases, with 12 bases left in between. Germline CDR1 reads SNHLY; CDR2 reads FYNNEI. CDR3 nucleotides: TGTGCCAGCAGTCTACAGGGGAGGTACAATGAGCAGTTCTTC. This encodes CASSLQGRYNEQFF.

In the case of this clone: This sample includes further DNA sequences coding for the same CDR3. The chain has TRBV28 and TRBJ2-7, with D uncertain. Germline V gene sequence: CDR1 MDHEN, CDR2 SYDVKM. The V and J ends lost 5 bases and 7 bases respectively, with 12 bases between them. The CDR3 totals 12 residues. DNA of the CDR3: TGTGCCAGCAGTCCTCTCCTGCGGGAGCAGTACTTC. Its protein product is CASSPLLREQYF.

This chain links TRBV18 with TRBJ2-2; 8 positions agree with TRBD1. V gave up 4 bases and J gave up 5 bases; unmatched junction bases: 6. The CDR3 has 15 amino acids. From germline, CDR1 is KGHSH and CDR2 LQKENI. CDR3 sequence: CASSQQGARTGELFF. For the CDR3, the DNA is TGTGCCAGCTCACAGCAGGGGGCGCGAACCGGGGAGCTGTTTTTT.

This clone appeared many times. The chain joins TRBV4-1 to TRBJ2-5, with TRBD2 identical over 7 bases. Germline-derived CDR1 and CDR2 are MGHRA and YSYEKL. CDR3 length: 18 amino acids. V gave up 1 base and J gave up 5 bases; unmatched junction bases: 16. The CDR3, as DNA: TGCGCCAGCAGCCAAGTGGAGAGGACTAGGGTTCGCTCGGAGACCCAGTACTTC. It codes for CASSQVERTRVRSETQYF.

J is TRBJ2-2 and V is TRBV25-1; TRBD1 might be the D (6 bases). The CDR3 length is 16 residues. Germline V gene data show CDR1 as MGHDK and CDR2 as SYGVNS. Between the trimmed V and J ends, which lost 0 bases and 2 bases, there was a span of 10 bases. CDR3 protein: CASSEYLQGNTGELFF. DNA for the CDR3: TGTGCCAGCAGTGAATATTTACAGGGAAACACCGGGGAGCTGTTTTTT.

The gene calls are TRBV10-3 and TRBJ2-3; D is perhaps TRBD2 (5 bases). V shed 8 bases and J shed 1 base, with 10 bases lying between them. This CDR3 has 13 amino acids. Germline CDR1 is ENHRY and CDR2 is SYGVKD. The CDR3 DNA reads as TGTGCCATCTCTACGGAGGGCACAGATACGCAGTATTTT. Its translation is CAISTEGTDTQYF.

V usage is TRBV9 and J usage is TRBJ2-5, with 9 bases matching TRBD1. CDR1 is SGDLS and CDR2 is YYNGEE in the germline V gene. With 3 bases clipped from V and 4 bases from J, the junction kept 7 bases outside the gene matches. The CDR3 runs 15 residues. The CDR3 here is CASSARDRAVETQYF. DNA for the CDR3: TGTGCCAGCAGCGCAAGGGACAGGGCAGTAGAGACCCAGTACTTC.

The rearrangement links TRBV11-3 to TRBJ2-3; D uncertain. The CDR3 is 13 residues long. Germline CDR1 SGHNT, CDR2 YENEEA. Trimming removed 1 base at V and 6 bases at J, with 8 bases between. The chain's CDR3 is CASSLGSRDTQYF. In DNA, the CDR3 is TGTGCCAGCAGCTTAGGTTCTAGGGATACGCAGTATTTT.

This clone has only a few counts. Other DNA sequences within the sample encode an identical CDR3. V usage is TRBV25-1 and J usage is TRBJ1-2, with a weak D call TRBD1 (6 bases). The CDR3 covers 12 residues. CDR1 and CDR2 (germline): MGHDK, SYGVNS. V was pared by 4 bases and J by 7 bases, with 10 bases between. The CDR3 region has the DNA TGTGCCAGCAGTGGTAACAGGGTTGGCTACACCTTC. This gives the protein CASSGNRVGYTF.

This chain connects TRBV2 to TRBJ2-1, with TRBD2 matching over 8 bases. This CDR3 has 15 residues. V shed 2 bases, J shed 7 bases, and the junction held 7 bases outside the gene matches. Looked up from germline, CDR1 is SNHLY and CDR2 is FYNNEI. The DNA of the CDR3 is TGTGCCAGCAGTGAACCCCGGACTAGCAGGAATGAGCAGTTCTTC. This gives the protein CASSEPRTSRNEQFF. Combining the CDR3 with reference TRBV2 and TRBJ2-1 gives the whole variable domain EPEVTQTPSHQVTQMGQEVILRCVPISNHLYFYWYRQILGQKVEFLVSFYNNEISEKSEIFDDQFSVERPDGSNFTLKIRSTKLEDSAMYFCASSEPRTSRNEQFFGPGTRLTVL.

The V gene is TRBV15, the J gene TRBJ2-7; 12 nucleotides line up with TRBD2. This CDR3 spans 16 amino acids. Trimming removed 0 bases from V and 3 bases from J; junction bases left unmatched: 3. Germline loops: CDR1 LNHNV, CDR2 YYDKDF (reference sequence). The CDR3: CATSRDWTSGNYEQYF. The DNA for the CDR3 is TGTGCCACCAGCAGAGATTGGACTAGCGGGAACTACGAGCAGTACTTC.

CDR3 amino acids: CASSIGAGGTYEQYF. Here the CDR3 DNA reads TGTGCCAGTAGTATAGGGGCAGGGGGGACCTACGAGCAGTACTTC. The chain combines TRBV19 with TRBJ2-7; maybe TRBD1 (7 bases). Germline V lookup: CDR1 LNHDA, CDR2 SQIVND (reference sequence). The V end was cut by 1 base, the J end by 2 bases, with 12 bases between. This CDR3 comprises 15 residues.

The CDR3 reads CASSLRDMSEQFF. CDR3 DNA sequence: TGTGCCAGCAGCCTCCGGGACATGAGTGAGCAGTTCTTC. V gene TRBV7-2 combines with J gene TRBJ2-1, with D tentatively TRBD1 (6 bases). Trimming removed 5 bases from V and 9 bases from J, with 14 bases in between. This CDR3 comprises 13 residues. Germline V gene data show CDR1 as SGHTA and CDR2 as FQGNSA.

This CDR3 reads CASSSWTSLGETQYF. The CDR3 DNA follows: TGTGCCAGCAGCTCCTGGACTAGCTTGGGAGAGACCCAGTACTTC. The chain links TRBV7-9 to TRBJ2-5, with 8 positions matching TRBD2. CDR3 size: 15 residues. Germline values: CDR1 SEHNR, CDR2 FQNEAQ (reference sequence). Unmatched junction bases numbered 8, after V lost 4 bases and J lost 4 bases.

J is TRBJ1-2 and V is TRBV18; D gene uncertain. The V end lost 2 bases, the J end lost 0 bases, and 10 bases lay between the germline ends. Germline-derived CDR1 and CDR2 are KGHSH and LQKENI. The CDR3 runs to 15 residues. The CDR3, as DNA: TGTGCCAGCTCACCAAATCCGGTAGCTAACTATGGCTACACCTTC. It yields the protein CASSPNPVANYGYTF.

The chain links TRBV28 to TRBJ2-7, with 7 bases lining up with TRBD2. The CDR3 consists of 15 residues. The germline V gene encodes CDR1 MDHEN and CDR2 SYDVKM. V dropped 5 bases and J dropped 6; count of bases not matched to a gene: 13. The CDR3 coding sequence is TGTGCCAGCAGTGGTATACGCGGGAGTGCTGGCGAGCAGTACTTC. This gives the protein CASSGIRGSAGEQYF.

This chain uses TRBV28 with TRBJ2-7; D assignment may be TRBD1 or TRBD2 (5 bases each). V gave up 7 bases and J gave up 10 bases, with 26 bases separating them. CDR1 is MDHEN, CDR2 SYDVKM, per germline. CDR3 length: 15 residues. The CDR3 reads CASTSPGRGPSAQYF. Here the CDR3 DNA reads TGTGCCAGCACCTCACCGGGACGGGGTCCTTCTGCACAGTACTTC. Complete variable domain (other parts from reference TRBV28 and TRBJ2-7): DVKVTQSSRYLVKRTGEKVFLECVQDMDHENMFWYRQDPGLGLRLIYFSYDVKMKEKGDIPEGYSVSREKKERFSLILESASTNQTSMYLCASTSPGRGPSAQYFGPGTRLTVT.

This clone came up a few times. The rearrangement joins TRBV27 to TRBJ2-3; tentatively, D is TRBD1 or TRBD2 (5 bases each). The germline V gene has CDR1 MNHEY and CDR2 SMNVEV (reference sequence). The CDR3 covers 15 residues. Trimming shortened V by 1 base and J by 8 bases, and 16 bases separated the two germline ends. The CDR3 sequence is CASSLWDRSPGTQYF. The CDR3 DNA reads as TGTGCCAGCAGTTTATGGGACCGGAGCCCCGGTACGCAGTATTTT.